This entry lists 18 T cell receptor beta chains sequenced from one sample in a study of cytomegalovirus exposure and HLA in healthy donors. With 60 Vbeta and 13 Jbeta primers, the PCR was carried out. Repertoires were generated with immunoSEQ multiplex PCR, while TCRdb's copy carries only in-frame clones and drops some. The listing records under 150,000 clones. Sequenced sample: PBMCs. Source of these receptors: a woman aged 40 to 50 in good health and CMV-seronegative.

The chain joins TRBV6-1 to TRBJ2-1; D perhaps matches TRBD2 (7 bases). CDR3 length: 14 amino acids. Germline-derived CDR1 and CDR2 are MNHNS and SASEGT. V was pared by 7 bases and J by 7 bases, with 17 bases between. Here the CDR3 DNA reads TGTGCCAGCAAAAACGTGGGGGGGCGGAATGAGCAGTTCTTC. Translating it yields CASKNVGGRNEQFF.

The V call is TRBV4-1, the J call TRBJ2-6; 8 nucleotides match TRBD1. The CDR3 contains 17 residues. V lost 5 bases, J lost 4 bases, and 10 bases stayed unmatched. Germline V gene data show CDR1 as MGHRA and CDR2 as YSYEKL. The CDR3 reads CASSYTQGARGANVLTF. DNA for the CDR3: TGCGCCAGCAGCTACACCCAGGGGGCGAGAGGGGCCAACGTCCTGACTTTC.

V usage is TRBV19 and J usage is TRBJ2-1; 7 nucleotides agree with TRBD2. The J segment lost 10 bases and the V segment lost 6 bases, leaving 12 bases of the junction unmatched. The CDR3 has 14 residues. Germline CDR1 reads LNHDA; CDR2 reads SQIVND (reference sequence). The CDR3 loop reads CASSSSGPRREQFF. CDR3 bases: TGTGCCAGTAGCAGTAGCGGGCCCAGGCGGGAGCAGTTCTTC. The whole variable domain, filled in from reference TRBV19 and TRBJ2-1, reads DGGITQSPKYLFRKEGQNVTLSCEQNLNHDAMYWYRQDPGQGLRLIYYSQIVNDFQKGDIAEGYSVSREKKESFPLTVTSAQKNPTAFYLCASSSSGPRREQFFGPGTRLTVL.

This chain links TRBV4-3 with TRBJ2-2, with a tentative D call TRBD2 (6 bases). Germline CDR1 is LGHNA and CDR2 is YSLEER. The CDR3 extends over 16 amino acids. V was pared by 0 bases and J by 2 bases, with 10 bases between. CDR3 sequence (DNA): TGCGCCAGCAGCCAAGAACCGGGAGATAACACCGGGGAGCTGTTTTTT. Protein: CASSQEPGDNTGELFF.

V is TRBV7-2 and J is TRBJ1-3; 7 bases match TRBD1. The CDR3 spans 14 residues. Trimming at V came to 5 bases and at J to 7 bases, leaving 8 bases not matched to a gene. CDR1 is SGHTA, CDR2 FQGNSA, per germline. CDR3 amino acids: CASSTVTGENTIYF. The CDR3 coding sequence is TGTGCCAGCAGCACAGTCACAGGGGAGAACACCATATATTTT.

The CDR3 DNA reads TGTGCCAGCAGCTCACAGGGGGCACGAGAAAAACTGTTTTTT. It yields the protein CASSSQGAREKLFF. V and J are TRBV28 and TRBJ1-4; 9 bases agree with TRBD1. The CDR3 covers 14 residues. Germline CDR1 is MDHEN and CDR2 is SYDVKM. V lost 6 bases to trimming and J lost 8 bases; unmatched junction nucleotides: 7.

The rearrangement links TRBV18 to TRBJ1-1; TRBD1 agrees at 8 bases. The CDR3 extends over 13 amino acids. Germline CDR1 and CDR2: KGHSH and LQKENI. Trimming removed 7 bases from V and 5 bases from J; junction bases left unmatched: 6. The CDR3 nucleotides are TGTGCCAGCTTCCTCGGACAGGGAACTGAAGCTTTCTTT. It specifies CASFLGQGTEAFF.

V is TRBV18 and J is TRBJ2-5; 8 positions match TRBD2. V shed 0 bases, J shed 5 bases, and the junction held 2 bases outside the gene matches. The CDR3 runs 14 residues. Germline values: CDR1 KGHSH, CDR2 LQKENI. For the CDR3, the DNA is TGTGCCAGCTCACCACCGTTAGCGGGGGAGACCCAGTACTTC. It translates to CASSPPLAGETQYF.

The V gene is TRBV7-9, the J gene TRBJ2-1; D is perhaps TRBD2 (6 bases). Germline CDR1 SEHNR, CDR2 FQNEAQ (reference sequence). This CDR3 spans 12 amino acids. Between the trimmed V and J ends, which lost 2 bases and 13 bases, there was a span of 12 bases. For the CDR3, the DNA is TGTGCCAGCAGCTTACGGGACTCCAAACAGTTCTTC. Amino acids: CASSLRDSKQFF.

The CDR3 reads CASRHYNSPLHF. Written as DNA, the CDR3 is TGTGCCAGCAGACACTATAATTCACCCCTCCACTTT. V and J are TRBV27 and TRBJ1-6, with D unclear. Trimming took 6 bases from V and 3 from J, leaving 3 bases between them. The germline V gene has CDR1 MNHEY and CDR2 SMNVEV (reference sequence). The CDR3 has 12 amino acids.

The chain has TRBV5-5 and TRBJ2-3; weak D call: TRBD1 (6 bases). Germline V lookup: CDR1 SGHKS, CDR2 YYEKEE (reference sequence). V was pared by 2 bases and J by 1 base, with 14 bases between. There are 16 residues in the CDR3. Here the CDR3 DNA reads TGTGCCAGCAGCTTACAGGGTGGGTCCGGCACAGATACGCAGTATTTT. This encodes CASSLQGGSGTDTQYF.

This chain's CDR3 is CASSLWGRDSDEKLFF. The CDR3 nucleotides are TGTGCCAGCAGTTTATGGGGCCGGGACAGTGATGAAAAACTGTTTTTT. V is TRBV28 and J is TRBJ1-4; 7 bases map to TRBD1. The CDR3 runs 16 residues. CDR1 and CDR2 (germline): MDHEN, SYDVKM. Germline trimming cut 0 bases from V and 6 bases from J; bases unmatched to any gene: 7.

The chain uses TRBV5-4 and TRBJ2-1; D gene unclear. Germline CDR1 reads SGHNT; CDR2 reads YYREEE (reference sequence). The V and J ends lost 0 bases and 1 base respectively, with 5 bases between them. This CDR3 region has 14 residues. Here the CDR3 DNA reads TGTGCCAGCAGCTTGGCCGGTTCCTACAATGAGCAGTTCTTC. Amino acid sequence: CASSLAGSYNEQFF.

The chain combines TRBV27 with TRBJ1-1, with 7 nucleotides matching TRBD1. This CDR3 is built from 14 residues. V was pared by 6 bases and J by 6 bases, with 10 bases of the junction left unmatched. Germline lookup yields CDR1 MNHEY and CDR2 SMNVEV (reference sequence). CDR3 protein: CASRPGQWGAEAFF. As DNA, the CDR3 is TGTGCCAGCAGGCCGGGACAGTGGGGCGCTGAAGCTTTCTTT.

The chain employs TRBV21-1 and TRBJ1-5; the table calls TRBD1, which could not be checked here. TRBV21-1 is noted as a pseudogene. This CDR3 contains 12 residues. The CDR3 DNA is TGTGCAGGGCAGGGGGGACATCAGCCCCAGCATTTT. Protein product: CAGQGGHQPQHF.

The rearrangement joins TRBV19 to TRBJ2-3; D is possibly TRBD2 (6 bases). The germline gives CDR1 LNHDA, CDR2 SQIVND (reference sequence). The CDR3 has 14 residues. Trimming left V 3 bases short and J 4 bases short, with 11 bases between. The CDR3 loop reads CASSMRLDADTQYF. The CDR3 DNA sequence: TGTGCCAGTAGTATGCGACTAGATGCAGATACGCAGTATTTT. The full variable domain, in which reference TRBV19 and TRBJ2-3 provide the parts outside the CDR3, is DGGITQSPKYLFRKEGQNVTLSCEQNLNHDAMYWYRQDPGQGLRLIYYSQIVNDFQKGDIAEGYSVSREKKESFPLTVTSAQKNPTAFYLCASSMRLDADTQYFGPGTRLTVL.

The chain has TRBV5-1 and TRBJ2-2, with 9 bases fitting TRBD1. There are 16 residues in the CDR3. Germline V CDR1 and CDR2: SGHRS, YFSETQ. V shed 4 bases, J shed 0 bases, and the junction held 4 bases outside the gene matches. The CDR3 is CASSVGTGTNTGELFF. The CDR3 DNA reads as TGCGCCAGCAGCGTCGGGACAGGGACGAACACCGGGGAGCTGTTTTTT. The full variable domain, completed using reference TRBV5-1 and TRBJ2-2, is KAGVTQTPRYLIKTRGQQVTLSCSPISGHRSVSWYQQTPGQGLQFLFEYFSETQRNKGNFPGRFSGRQFSNSRSEMNVSTLELGDSALYLCASSVGTGTNTGELFFGEGSRLTVL.

This chain joins TRBV7-9 and TRBJ2-7, with D maybe TRBD2 (6 bases). The CDR3 is 13 residues long. CDR1 is SEHNR, CDR2 FQNEAQ, per germline (reference sequence). Deletions cut 8 bases from V and 2 bases from J, with 13 bases between. CDR3 DNA sequence: TGTGCCAGCGGTCCAGCGGGCGCCTACGAGCAGTACGTC. It yields the protein CASGPAGAYEQYV.